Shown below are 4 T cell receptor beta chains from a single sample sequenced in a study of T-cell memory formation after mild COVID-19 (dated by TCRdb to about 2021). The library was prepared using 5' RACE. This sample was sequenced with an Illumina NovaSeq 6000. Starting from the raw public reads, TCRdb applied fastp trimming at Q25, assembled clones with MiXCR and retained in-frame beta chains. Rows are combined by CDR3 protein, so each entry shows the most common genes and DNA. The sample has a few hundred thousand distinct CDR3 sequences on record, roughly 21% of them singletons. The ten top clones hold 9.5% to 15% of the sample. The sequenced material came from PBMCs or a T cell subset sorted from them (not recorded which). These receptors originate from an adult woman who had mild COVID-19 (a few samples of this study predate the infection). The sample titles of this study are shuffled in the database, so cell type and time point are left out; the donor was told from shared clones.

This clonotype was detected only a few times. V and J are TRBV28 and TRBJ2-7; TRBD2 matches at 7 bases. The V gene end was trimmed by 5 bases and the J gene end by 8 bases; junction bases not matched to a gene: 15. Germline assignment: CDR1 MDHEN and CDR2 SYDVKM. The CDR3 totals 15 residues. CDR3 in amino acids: CASSPPGGRELKQYF. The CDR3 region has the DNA TGTGCCAGCAGTCCACCTGGGGGGAGGGAGTTGAAGCAGTACTTC. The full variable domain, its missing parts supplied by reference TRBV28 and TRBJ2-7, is DVKVTQSSRYLVKRTGEKVFLECVQDMDHENMFWYRQDPGLGLRLIYFSYDVKMKEKGDIPEGYSVSREKKERFSLILESASTNQTSMYLCASSPPGGRELKQYFGPGTRLTVT.

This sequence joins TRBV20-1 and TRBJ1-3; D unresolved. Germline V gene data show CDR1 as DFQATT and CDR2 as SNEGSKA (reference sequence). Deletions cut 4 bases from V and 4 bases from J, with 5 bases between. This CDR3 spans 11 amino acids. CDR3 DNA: TGCAGTGCTACGAAGGGAAACACCATATATTTT. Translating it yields CSATKGNTIYF.

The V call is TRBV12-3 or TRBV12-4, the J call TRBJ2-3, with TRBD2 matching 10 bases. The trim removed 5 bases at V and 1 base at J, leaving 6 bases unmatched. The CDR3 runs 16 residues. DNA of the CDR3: TGTGCCAGCAGTCTAAGCGGGAGGGGAGGCACAGATACGCAGTATTTT. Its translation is CASSLSGRGGTDTQYF.

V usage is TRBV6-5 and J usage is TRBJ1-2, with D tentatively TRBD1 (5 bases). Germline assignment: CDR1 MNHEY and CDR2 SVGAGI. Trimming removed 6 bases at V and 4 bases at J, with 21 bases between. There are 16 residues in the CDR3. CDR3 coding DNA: TGTGCCAGCAGCCTCTTACCCGACAGTACCTTCTATGGCTACACCTTC. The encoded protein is CASSLLPDSTFYGYTF.